The present entry profiles one TCR beta chain with its context. The authors ran a second PCR of roughly 6 to 12 cycles using a sample-barcoded 5' primer and a J-beta primer mix. MiXCR, run by TCRdb on the 5' RACE reads, gives a single entry per CDR3 protein. The repertoire holds approximately 780,000 distinct CDR3 sequences, with around 24% as singletons. The data were obtained in a study of blood T cells in healthy people across ages. Overall study context: Capturing about one barcoded beta molecule per two T cells was achieved by template switching.

The same data also went into a second study, on T cells of mothers and their children.

The clonotype originates from a boy between 10 and 17 years old in good health. Sequencing input: blood.

The CDR3 reads CASSLSGKRYGYTF. In nucleotides, the CDR3 is TGTGCCAGCAGTTTATCGGGTAAACGCTATGGCTACACCTTC. The chain couples TRBV28 to TRBJ1-2; D gene uncertain. CDR1 and CDR2 from the germline V gene are MDHEN and SYDVKM. CDR3 length equals 14 residues. V shed 1 base and J shed 4 bases, with 10 bases lying between them.